The present TCR beta chain was sequenced within a study of cytomegalovirus exposure and HLA in healthy donors. In regard to this clone: Antigen specificity is unknown.

PCR involved 60 Vbeta and 13 Jbeta primers. Using immunoSEQ multiplex PCR, the repertoire was profiled, and TCRdb retains in-frame clones only, with some absent. The data contain roughly 150,000 clones, 77% of them singletons. Study-wide results and limits: Several of the most significant clusters were apparently associated with common viral pathogens in a later analysis. The authors later found HLA-associated TCR beta chains more clonally expanded than equally common others.

The CDR3 covers 15 residues. Germline loops: CDR1 SNHLY, CDR2 FYNNEI. The germline V and J ends were trimmed by 3 bases and 9 bases, with 18 bases remaining between them. Sequencing was done on a sample of PBMCs. The TCR originated in a male donor in good health and CMV-seronegative. The rearrangement joins TRBV2 to TRBJ2-1, with D perhaps TRBD2 (5 bases). CDR3 in DNA: TGTGCCAGCAGTGAGGAGGACGGAGGAGTGAGTGAGCAGTTCTTC. Amino acids: CASSEEDGGVSEQFF.